This is a list of T cell receptor beta chains from one sample in a study of OX40 agonist ivuxolimab in advanced cancers. Method: immunoSEQ multiplex PCR; TCRdb's copy keeps in-frame clones and lacks some. The table lists approximately 63,000 clones, around 74% of them singletons. This material consisted of CD4+ or CD8+ T cells sorted from blood, taken in a trial of the OX40 agonist ivuxolimab. Receptor source: an adult with an advanced solid tumor such as melanoma, head and neck, liver or kidney cancer. Both conserved end residues are part of each CDR3. The D gene is left open where the match is weak. Size is stated for part of the rows, as once, few or many counts, or as a class when the clone is expanded.

few	-	TRBV16	TRBJ2-1	CASSQWDNEQFF	TGTGCCAGCAGCCAATGGGACAATGAGCAGTTCTTC
-	-	TRBV15	TRBJ2-1	CATSRDKVWEDLDEQFF	TGTGCCACCAGCAGAGATAAGGTGTGGGAGGATCTTGATGAGCAGTTCTTC
-	TRBD2	TRBV7-3	TRBJ2-3	CASSLIPGGPSTDTQYF	TGTGCCAGCAGCTTAATTCCGGGGGGACCCAGCACAGATACGCAGTATTTT
once	-	TRBV4-3	TRBJ2-1	CASSQFGATPEQFF	TGCGCCAGCAGCCAATTTGGGGCTACCCCTGAGCAGTTCTTC
-	TRBD1	TRBV7-9	TRBJ2-7	CASSLALTRGFGEQYF	TGTGCCAGCAGCTTAGCGCTTACCAGGGGGTTTGGAGAGCAGTACTTC
-	-	TRBV4-2	TRBJ1-4	CASSQEWEKLFF	TGTGCCAGCAGCCAAGAATGGGAAAAACTGTTTTTT
-	TRBD2	TRBV29-1	TRBJ2-6	CSVEAPGGSSGANVLTF	TGCAGCGTTGAAGCCCCCGGGGGGTCGTCTGGGGCCAACGTCCTGACTTTC
-	-	TRBV18	TRBJ2-7	CASSAQAHEQYF	TGTGCCAGCTCAGCGCAGGCCCACGAGCAGTACTTC
few	-	TRBV6-5	TRBJ1-2	CASSPGHVDGYTF	TGTGCCAGCAGCCCCGGACATGTGGATGGCTACACCTTC
-	-	TRBV7-6	TRBJ2-2	CASSDRQITGELFF	TGTGCCAGCAGCGATCGACAGATAACCGGGGAGCTGTTTTTT
-	TRBD1	TRBV29-1	TRBJ2-7	CSARDRVSYEQYF	TGCAGCGCCCGGGACAGGGTTTCCTACGAGCAGTACTTC
-	-	TRBV5-5	TRBJ1-3	CASSLAARTALSGNTIYF	TGTGCCAGCAGCTTAGCGGCCAGGACAGCTCTCTCTGGAAACACCATATATTTT
-	TRBD2	TRBV27	TRBJ2-5	CASGRVQTQYF	TGTGCCAGCGGGAGGGTGCAGACCCAGTACTTC
-	-	TRBV7-9	TRBJ2-5	CASSLSRGGQETQYF	TGTGCCAGCAGCCTTTCCCGAGGCGGGCAAGAGACCCAGTACTTC
-	TRBD1	TRBV7-3	TRBJ1-1	CASSPGTGGQTEAFF	TGTGCCAGCAGCCCCGGGACAGGGGGACAGACTGAAGCTTTCTTT
-	TRBD1	TRBV9	TRBJ1-4	CASSGGTGLSNEKLFF	TGTGCCAGCAGCGGCGGGACAGGGCTATCTAATGAAAAACTGTTTTTT
-	-	TRBV27	TRBJ1-1	CASSPSTRRASTEAFF	TGTGCCAGCAGTCCCTCTACTCGACGGGCGTCCACTGAAGCTTTCTTT
few	-	TRBV9	TRBJ1-1	CASSPTDFGNTEAFF	TGTGCCAGCAGCCCTACAGACTTCGGGAACACTGAAGCTTTCTTT
once	-	TRBV11-3	TRBJ1-5	CASSSRHDDQPQHF	TGTGCCAGCAGCTCAAGGCATGACGATCAGCCCCAGCATTTT
-	TRBD2	TRBV5-1	TRBJ2-5	CASSPRGIGTSGRVEETQYF	TGCGCCAGCAGCCCTAGGGGGATTGGGACTAGCGGGAGAGTTGAAGAGACCCAGTACTTC
-	TRBD1	TRBV6-5	TRBJ1-5	CASSGTENQPQHF	TGTGCCAGCAGCGGGACAGAAAATCAGCCCCAGCATTTT
-	TRBD1	TRBV4-2	TRBJ1-5	CASSLEGQGARQPQHF	TGTGCCAGCAGCTTGGAAGGACAGGGGGCTCGTCAGCCCCAGCATTTT
-	-	TRBV19	TRBJ1-1	CASSPIVPGTTEKGWLFEAFF	TGTGCCAGTAGCCCAATAGTACCCGGGACAACGGAAAAGGGGTGGCTTTTTGAAGCTTTCTTT
-	-	TRBV5-6	TRBJ2-7	CASRTLGYEQYF	TGTGCCAGCAGGACCCTGGGCTACGAGCAGTACTTC